This record looks at one TCR beta chain sequence and its context. No antigen is known for it. Each sample yielded at least 6 million isolated PBMCs. This record belongs to a study of blood T cells in healthy people across ages. Study at large: For every two T cells, template switching captured about one barcoded beta molecule. The study, taken as a whole, reports: It was not known whether donors were CMV positive (a possible confounder of expanded clonotype changes). Higher diversity and more naive CD4+ cells were features of long-lived donors, compared to aged donors.

The authors ran a second PCR of 7 to 11 cycles using a sample-barcoded 5' primer and a J-beta primer mix. TCRdb processed the 5' RACE reads anew with MiXCR; each CDR3 protein has one entry. Seen here are about 1.5 million distinct CDR3 sequences, approximately 43% observed once, and the top ten hold less than 5%. The CDR3 extends over 15 amino acids. V shed 3 bases and J shed 0 bases, with 13 bases lying between them. The germline CDR1 and CDR2 sequences are SGHRS and YFSETQ. Sequencing was done on a sample of blood. This clonotype was sampled from a woman aged 18-29 years in good health. The chain employs TRBV5-1 and TRBJ2-7, with D maybe TRBD1 (6 bases). The CDR3 nucleotides read TGCGCCAGCAGCTCGAACACAGGGAGCTCCTACGAGCAGTACTTC. Protein sequence: CASSSNTGSSYEQYF.